Below are 7 T cell receptor beta chains sequenced from a single sample in a study of cytomegalovirus exposure and HLA in healthy donors. This PCR relied on a set of 60 Vbeta primers and 13 Jbeta primers. Method: immunoSEQ multiplex PCR; TCRdb's copy keeps in-frame clones and lacks some. The sample consists of about 160,000 clones, around four fifths of them appearing once. The sequenced material came from PBMCs. These TCRs come from a woman aged 45-60 years in good health and CMV-seronegative.

The V gene is TRBV13, the J gene TRBJ2-7, with TRBD1 matching over 11 bases. Trimming took 2 bases from V and 2 from J; bases not matched to a gene: 8. The V gene's germline CDR1 is PRHDT and CDR2 FYEKMQ (reference sequence). The CDR3 contains 17 residues. The CDR3 sequence: CASSLTPGQGGAYEQYF. CDR3 DNA sequence: TGTGCCAGCAGCTTAACCCCGGGACAGGGGGGGGCCTACGAGCAGTACTTC.

This chain uses TRBV5-4 with TRBJ2-1; TRBD2 is a possible D gene (6 bases). The length of the CDR3 is 15 residues. The germline V gene has CDR1 SGHNT and CDR2 YYREEE (reference sequence). V was cut by 2 bases and J by 2 bases, with 11 bases left in between. CDR3 in DNA: TGTGCCAGCAGCTTTGGAGGGATCACCTACAATGAGCAGTTCTTC. Translation gives CASSFGGITYNEQFF.

This clone was found once. This sequence joins TRBV14 and TRBJ1-2, with TRBD1 as a possible D gene (6 bases). CDR1 is SGHDN and CDR2 is FVKESK in the germline V gene. With 0 bases removed from V and 4 bases from J, the gap between germline ends came to 12 bases. This CDR3 comprises 15 residues. The DNA of the CDR3 is TGTGCCAGCAGCCAAGAAAGGGGGTCCTTCTATGGCTACACCTTC. Its protein product is CASSQERGSFYGYTF.

The chain is built from TRBV4-2 and TRBJ2-7; possibly TRBD1 for D (5 bases). The CDR3 length is 15 residues. V lost 1 base and J 6 bases, leaving 16 bases between the germline ends. The germline CDR1 and CDR2 sequences are LGHNA and YNFKEQ. The CDR3 here is CASSQADVGATEQYF. CDR3 DNA sequence: TGTGCCAGCAGCCAAGCGGACGTTGGGGCAACCGAGCAGTACTTC.

This chain uses TRBV2 with TRBJ2-3, with 14 bases lining up with TRBD2. V was clipped by 6 bases and J by 5 bases; unmatched bases: 7. CDR1 and CDR2 from the germline V gene are SNHLY and FYNNEI. This CDR3 comprises 16 residues. DNA for the CDR3: TGTGCCAGCAGCCTTGGGACTAGCGGGAGTCAAGATACGCAGTATTTT. Its translation is CASSLGTSGSQDTQYF.

The chain carries TRBV7-8 and TRBJ1-1; the match to TRBD1 covers 9 bases. V gave up 0 bases and J gave up 4 bases; unmatched junction bases: 0. The CDR3 is 14 amino acids. The germline V gene encodes CDR1 SGHVS and CDR2 FQNEAQ. For the CDR3, the DNA is TGTGCCAGCAGCTTAGCGACAGGGGGCACTGAAGCTTTCTTT. Its translation is CASSLATGGTEAFF. The variable domain in full, with the rest retrieved from reference TRBV7-8 and TRBJ1-1, is GAGVSQSPRYKVAKRGQDVALRCDPISGHVSLFWYQQALGQGPEFLTYFQNEAQLDKSGLPSDRFFAERPEGSVSTLKIQRTQQEDSAVYLCASSLATGGTEAFFGQGTRLTVV.

This clone occurred a few times. This chain links TRBV10-2 with TRBJ1-1; weak D call: TRBD1 (6 bases). Trimming took off 10 bases at V and 1 base at J, with 13 bases between the two ends. The V gene's germline CDR1 is WSHSY and CDR2 SAAADI. The CDR3 totals 13 residues. This CDR3 is CATLTGRNTEAFF. DNA for the CDR3: TGCGCCACCTTGACAGGTAGGAACACTGAAGCTTTCTTT.